This T cell receptor (beta chain) was captured in a study of blood T cell repertoires in COVID-19. About the study: The origin of the acute and convalescent COVID-19 samples was the United States, Italy and Spain.

In the authors' workflow: Estimation of nucleated cell counts was performed using reference gene primer amplification. Clones were read by immunoSEQ multiplex PCR, and TCRdb kept only the in-frame ones, dropping some. V and J calls and clone size are copied from that table; D and trimming were computed from the DNA. The table lists 300,000 to 400,000 clones, 80% to 90% of them singletons. This CDR3 comprises 13 residues. The V end was cut by 4 bases, the J end by 5 bases, with 11 bases between. Germline CDR1 and CDR2: LGHNA and YSLEER. The chain is built from TRBV4-3 and TRBJ1-1; tentatively, D is TRBD1 (5 bases). This clonotype originated in a woman aged 45-59 years who had recovered from COVID-19. What was sequenced was peripheral blood. The CDR3 reads CASSLTDYTEAFF. The CDR3 DNA reads as TGCGCCAGCAGCCTGACAGATTATACTGAAGCTTTCTTT.